The 8 T cell receptor beta chains given below trace back to one sample, sequenced in a study of T cells in localized non-small cell lung cancer. Sequenced by immunoSEQ multiplex PCR; TCRdb stores in-frame clones only, minus some. Among 10,000 to 13,000 clones, more than 45% were seen once, and the ten largest hold around 4%. The input for sequencing was lymph node tissue, taken before any cancer treatment. These receptors all come from a woman aged 40 to 75 with stage II squamous cell lung carcinoma.

The chain combines TRBV19 with TRBJ2-1; a possible D gene is TRBD2 (6 bases). CDR1 LNHDA and CDR2 SQIVND come from the germline V gene (reference sequence). Trimming shortened V by 5 bases and J by 12 bases, and 17 bases separated the two germline ends. The CDR3 runs to 13 residues. The CDR3 sequence is CASSPSGVHPQFF. The CDR3 DNA reads TGTGCCAGTAGTCCCTCGGGGGTGCATCCGCAGTTCTTC.

The J gene is TRBJ2-7, the V gene TRBV6-8; possible D gene TRBD2, 5 bases. CDR3 length: 14 amino acids. V lost 6 bases and J lost 3, with 15 bases in between. CDR1 is MNHGY and CDR2 is SAAAGT in the germline V gene. Written as DNA, the CDR3 is TGTGCCAGCAGCGCCGGGATCCTCCTCTACGAGCAGTACTTC. Translating it yields CASSAGILLYEQYF.

The V and J genes are TRBV5-1 and TRBJ2-7, with no clear D. CDR1 and CDR2 from the germline V gene are SGHRS and YFSETQ. The CDR3 is 14 residues long. V was clipped by 0 bases and J by 5 bases, with 12 bases between them. The CDR3 bases are TGCGCCAGCAGCTTGGAAGGGTCGGACGACGAGCAGTACTTC. This translates into CASSLEGSDDEQYF.

The chain recombines TRBV12-5 with TRBJ2-1, with 14 bases that match TRBD2. Germline V gene data show CDR1 as LGHNT and CDR2 as FRNRAP. The CDR3 contains 17 residues. V trimming: 5 bases; J trimming: 9 bases; junction bases outside the gene matches: 12. CDR3: CASGTGTSGRVSGEQFF. DNA for the CDR3: TGTGCTAGTGGTACCGGGACTAGCGGGAGAGTATCGGGTGAGCAGTTCTTC. The full variable domain, completed using reference TRBV12-5 and TRBJ2-1, is DARVTQTPRHKVTEMGQEVTMRCQPILGHNTVFWYRQTMMQGLELLAYFRNRAPLDDSGMPKDRFSAEMPDATLATLKIQPSEPRDSAVYFCASGTGTSGRVSGEQFFGPGTRLTVL.

The CDR3 sequence is CASSPDPGQGESPLHF. The CDR3 DNA sequence: TGTGCCAGCTCACCAGATCCGGGACAGGGCGAATCACCCCTCCACTTT. This rearrangement joins TRBV18 to TRBJ1-6; 9 bases are a match to TRBD1. Germline trimming cut 2 bases from V and 10 bases from J; bases unmatched to any gene: 9. CDR1 is KGHSH and CDR2 is LQKENI in the germline V gene. CDR3 length: 16 amino acids. Full variable domain (rest looked up from reference TRBV18 and TRBJ1-6): NAGVMQNPRHLVRRRGQEARLRCSPMKGHSHVYWYRQLPEEGLKFMVYLQKENIIDESGMPKERFSAEFPKEGPSILRIQQVVRGDSAAYFCASSPDPGQGESPLHFGNGTRLTVT.

This clone was picked up a small number of times. V gene TRBV19 combines with J gene TRBJ1-6, with 8 bases aligning to TRBD1. The CDR3 runs 14 residues. Germline V gene lookup returns CDR1 LNHDA and CDR2 SQIVND (reference sequence). V gave up 3 bases and J gave up 6 bases; unmatched junction bases: 1. CDR3: CASSMQGANSPLHF. The CDR3 nucleotides read TGTGCCAGTAGTATGCAGGGGGCTAATTCACCCCTCCACTTT.

The J gene is TRBJ2-3, the V gene TRBV11-3, with D tentatively TRBD1 (6 bases). V was cut by 3 bases and J by 6 bases, with 16 bases left in between. In germline, CDR1 is SGHNT, CDR2 YENEEA. The CDR3 contains 15 residues. In DNA form, the CDR3 reads TGTGCCAGCAGCTTGGAGCGCCAGAGGGGGGATACGCAGTATTTT. Protein sequence: CASSLERQRGDTQYF.

Only a few counts were recorded for this clone. The chain recombines TRBV7-2 with TRBJ1-1; TRBD1 might be the D (5 bases). The CDR3 is made up of 13 amino acids. V was trimmed by 4 bases and J by 9 bases, leaving 15 bases between them. The germline CDR1 and CDR2 sequences are SGHTA and FQGNSA. Here the CDR3 reads CASSSLGAQKAFF. As DNA, the CDR3 is TGTGCCAGCAGCTCCCTTGGGGCACAAAAAGCTTTCTTT.